The 30 T cell receptor beta chains below all came from one sample that was sequenced in a study of blood T cell repertoires in COVID-19. Repertoires were generated with immunoSEQ multiplex PCR, while TCRdb's copy carries only in-frame clones and drops some. This table has some 150,000 clones, about 90% appearing once. Sequencing was carried out using peripheral blood. The receptors derive from a woman aged 55 to 70 with acute or convalescent COVID-19.

This chain links TRBV6-5 with TRBJ2-5, with TRBD1 matching over 8 bases. This CDR3 has 15 residues. J gave up 5 bases and V 2 bases, and 7 bases lay outside the gene matches. Germline V lookup: CDR1 MNHEY, CDR2 SVGAGI. Written as DNA, the CDR3 is TGTGCCAGCAGTTACCCTACAGGGGGTGCTGAGACCCAGTACTTC. This sequence encodes CASSYPTGGAETQYF.

This clone was detected once. The gene calls are TRBV5-4 and TRBJ2-3; TRBD2 matches 12 bases. J was trimmed by 2 bases and V by 4 bases; bases with no gene match: 5. This CDR3 is 16 amino acids long. CDR1 and CDR2 (germline): SGHNT, YYREEE (reference sequence). The CDR3 reads CASSKRLAGDTDTQYF. The CDR3 DNA follows: TGTGCCAGCAGCAAAAGACTAGCGGGGGACACAGATACGCAGTATTTT.

The chain uses TRBV5-1 and TRBJ1-2; 8 nucleotides align to TRBD1. Germline trimming cut 6 bases from V and 7 bases from J; bases unmatched to any gene: 8. This CDR3 region has 13 residues. Germline V CDR1 and CDR2: SGHRS, YFSETQ. The CDR3: CASKMTGESGYTF. CDR3 sequence (DNA): TGCGCCAGCAAGATGACAGGGGAAAGTGGCTACACCTTC.

This clone was picked up one time. The V call is TRBV7-3, the J call TRBJ2-7; D is perhaps TRBD1 (5 bases). Trimming took 8 bases from V and 3 from J, leaving 8 bases between them. This CDR3 comprises 11 residues. Germline assignment: CDR1 SGHTA and CDR2 FQGTGA. The CDR3 nucleotides read TGTGCCAGCGGCACAGGCTACGAGCAGTACTTC. Its translation is CASGTGYEQYF.

This rearrangement joins TRBV11-2 to TRBJ1-3, with D possibly being TRBD1 (5 bases). The CDR3 consists of 15 residues. Germline-derived CDR1 and CDR2 are SGHAT and FQNNGV. V lost 3 bases and J 0 bases, leaving 9 bases between the germline ends. The DNA for the CDR3 is TGTGCCAGCAGCTTGGGGGGAACCTCTGGAAACACCATATATTTT. This gives the protein CASSLGGTSGNTIYF.

This chain joins TRBV7-2 and TRBJ1-6; D not certain. Germline CDR1 SGHTA, CDR2 FQGNSA. This CDR3 contains 15 residues. The ends were cut back, 3 bases at V and 0 bases at J, with 6 bases in the middle. CDR3 loop: CASSFSSSYNSPLHF. The CDR3 nucleotides are TGTGCCAGCAGCTTCTCGAGCTCCTATAATTCACCCCTCCACTTT.

The CDR3 spells CASREQGNYGYTF. The CDR3 DNA reads TGTGCCAGCAGGGAGCAGGGAAACTATGGCTACACCTTC. J is TRBJ1-2 and V is TRBV28, with D maybe TRBD1 (5 bases). V was shortened by 6 bases and J by 2 bases, with 10 bases between the two germline ends. Germline CDR1 MDHEN, CDR2 SYDVKM. The CDR3 has 13 amino acids.

The chain combines TRBV27 with TRBJ2-5; the D gene is possibly TRBD1 (5 bases). The germline V gene encodes CDR1 MNHEY and CDR2 SMNVEV (reference sequence). The CDR3 loop spans 14 amino acids. V dropped 3 bases and J dropped 4 bases, with 12 bases sitting between them. CDR3 sequence: CASSFSWGSETQYF. The CDR3 bases are TGTGCCAGCAGTTTTTCTTGGGGCTCAGAGACCCAGTACTTC.

This rearrangement joins TRBV15 to TRBJ2-5; 9 nucleotides agree with TRBD1. The germline gives CDR1 LNHNV, CDR2 YYDKDF (reference sequence). The J segment lost 4 bases and the V segment lost 0 bases, leaving 3 bases of the junction unmatched. CDR3 length equals 15 residues. CDR3 sequence (DNA): TGTGCCACCAGCAGAGATTTGGGACAGGGAGAGACCCAGTACTTC. Residues: CATSRDLGQGETQYF.

This sequence joins TRBV18 and TRBJ1-6, with 7 positions matching TRBD1. The CDR3 is 17 residues long. V lost 3 bases to trimming and J lost 0 bases; unmatched junction nucleotides: 5. Germline values: CDR1 KGHSH, CDR2 LQKENI. The CDR3 loop reads CASSPRQGGSYNSPLHF. CDR3 DNA: TGTGCCAGCTCACCCCGACAGGGTGGCTCCTATAATTCACCCCTCCACTTT.

The J gene is TRBJ1-2, the V gene TRBV6-5, with a possible D match to TRBD1 (5 bases). V was cut by 0 bases and J by 4 bases, with 15 bases left in between. The CDR3 is 16 residues long. Germline V gene lookup returns CDR1 MNHEY and CDR2 SVGAGI. CDR3 in DNA: TGTGCCAGCAGTTACTCGAGTCGGGCAGGGTCCTATGGCTACACCTTC. Protein sequence: CASSYSSRAGSYGYTF.

Note on this clone: The same CDR3 is also encoded by other DNA sequences in this sample. J is TRBJ1-2 and V is TRBV28; D gene unclear. Germline CDR1 is MDHEN and CDR2 is SYDVKM. This CDR3 spans 12 amino acids. V was pared by 5 bases and J by 5 bases, with 9 bases between. The CDR3 nucleotides are TGTGCCAGCAGTCTCGCCCGGTATGGCTACACCTTC. It translates to CASSLARYGYTF.

This chain connects TRBV19 to TRBJ2-3, with D possibly being TRBD1 (7 bases). CDR1 and CDR2 from the germline V gene are LNHDA and SQIVND (reference sequence). The length of the CDR3 is 16 residues. V dropped 3 bases and J dropped 5 bases, with 18 bases sitting between them. The CDR3 spells CASSIGGGQVIDTQYF. CDR3 nucleotides: TGTGCCAGTAGTATCGGGGGAGGACAGGTTATAGATACGCAGTATTTT.

The rearrangement links TRBV19 to TRBJ1-2; TRBD1 agrees at 9 bases. The CDR3 is 15 residues long. Unmatched junction bases numbered 8, after V lost 4 bases and J lost 5 bases. Germline V gene lookup returns CDR1 LNHDA and CDR2 SQIVND (reference sequence). For the CDR3, the DNA is TGTGCCAGTAGTAGGCCGGACAGGGGTGGATATGGCTACACCTTC. It specifies CASSRPDRGGYGYTF.

The chain employs TRBV9 and TRBJ2-7, with a weak D call TRBD1 (5 bases). Germline values: CDR1 SGDLS, CDR2 YYNGEE. Trimming stripped 4 bases from V and 1 base from J, with 18 bases between. There are 16 residues in the CDR3. The CDR3 sequence is CASSHPIHTGSYEQYF. The DNA of the CDR3 is TGTGCCAGCAGCCATCCTATCCATACAGGATCCTACGAGCAGTACTTC.

The CDR3 DNA reads as TGTGCCACCAGCAGAGTCCGGGGTAAAGAGACCCAGTACTTC. Translating gives CATSRVRGKETQYF. The chain carries TRBV15 and TRBJ2-5; the D gene is possibly TRBD2 (5 bases). V lost 1 base and J 3 bases, leaving 9 bases between the germline ends. Germline V gene lookup returns CDR1 LNHNV and CDR2 YYDKDF (reference sequence). This CDR3 comprises 14 residues.

This clone appeared a single time. The V and J genes are TRBV7-9 and TRBJ1-4, with 7 bases fitting TRBD1. J gave up 3 bases and V 4 bases, and 5 bases lay outside the gene matches. The CDR3 spans 15 residues. Germline values: CDR1 SEHNR, CDR2 FQNEAQ (reference sequence). The CDR3 reads CASSSTGRANEKLFF. Written as DNA, the CDR3 is TGTGCCAGCAGCTCGACAGGGCGCGCTAATGAAAAACTGTTTTTT.

J is TRBJ2-7 and V is TRBV5-5; 8 bases are shared with TRBD2. This CDR3 has 15 residues. J lost 4 bases, V lost 2 bases, and 8 bases had no gene match. Germline V gene sequence: CDR1 SGHKS, CDR2 YYEKEE (reference sequence). The CDR3 nucleotides are TGTGCCAGCAGCTTCTTGGTAGCGGGGATTTACGAGCAGTACTTC. Protein: CASSFLVAGIYEQYF.

The chain joins TRBV19 to TRBJ2-5, with 8 positions matching TRBD1. J gave up 4 bases and V 5 bases, and 6 bases lay outside the gene matches. The CDR3 runs 14 residues. From germline, CDR1 is LNHDA and CDR2 SQIVND (reference sequence). CDR3 in DNA: TGTGCCAGTAGTGACAGGGGTTGGGTAGAGACCCAGTACTTC. It encodes CASSDRGWVETQYF. Drawing the rest from reference TRBV19 and TRBJ2-5, the complete variable domain is DGGITQSPKYLFRKEGQNVTLSCEQNLNHDAMYWYRQDPGQGLRLIYYSQIVNDFQKGDIAEGYSVSREKKESFPLTVTSAQKNPTAFYLCASSDRGWVETQYFGPGTRLLVL.

The chain recombines TRBV24-1 with TRBJ1-2; 9 bases map to TRBD1. CDR3 size: 12 residues. Looked up from germline, CDR1 is KGHDR and CDR2 is SFDVKD. After removal of 7 bases from V and 8 bases from J, the junction contained 4 bases not matched to a gene. The chain's CDR3 is CATSGQGPGYTF. Here the CDR3 DNA reads TGTGCCACCAGCGGACAGGGGCCCGGCTACACCTTC.

Only one count was recorded for this clone. The chain links TRBV6-6 to TRBJ1-1; possibly TRBD1 for D (5 bases). From germline, CDR1 is MNHNY and CDR2 SVGAGI (reference sequence). The V gene lost 8 bases and the J gene lost 9 bases, with 25 bases spanning the gap. The CDR3 totals 15 residues. CDR3 sequence: CASLPVGGRGNKAFF. The CDR3 bases are TGTGCCAGCCTTCCCGTCGGGGGTCGAGGGAATAAAGCTTTCTTT.

The chain carries TRBV4-3 and TRBJ1-1; tentative D call: TRBD1 (5 bases). This CDR3 has 13 amino acids. V lost 3 bases and J lost 5, with 10 bases in between. Germline V CDR1 and CDR2: LGHNA, YSLEER. The CDR3 is CASSHLGGTEAFF. CDR3 DNA sequence: TGCGCCAGCAGCCATTTGGGGGGGACTGAAGCTTTCTTT.

The chain employs TRBV2 and TRBJ2-6; 10 nucleotides match TRBD2. With V trimmed by 7 bases and J by 0 bases, 0 bases remained unmatched. This CDR3 spans 15 amino acids. The V gene's germline CDR1 is SNHLY and CDR2 FYNNEI. CDR3 DNA: TGTGCCAGCAAGCGGGGGGGCTCTGGGGCCAACGTCCTGACTTTC. Translating gives CASKRGGSGANVLTF.

The chain combines TRBV7-3 with TRBJ1-6; D is uncertain. The CDR3 totals 13 residues. Germline V gives CDR1 SGHTA, CDR2 FQGTGA. V was shortened by 6 bases and J by 8 bases, with 11 bases between the two germline ends. In nucleotides, the CDR3 is TGTGCCAGCAGACCAGACGGAGATTCACCCCTCCACTTT. Protein product: CASRPDGDSPLHF.

V and J are TRBV4-3 and TRBJ2-1, with a tentative D call TRBD2 (7 bases). The ends were cut back, 0 bases at V and 3 bases at J, with 15 bases in the middle. CDR1 and CDR2 from the germline V gene are LGHNA and YSLEER. This CDR3 has 17 amino acids. CDR3 in amino acids: CASSQDETGGRYNEQFF. CDR3 DNA: TGCGCCAGCAGCCAAGACGAGACGGGGGGCCGCTACAATGAGCAGTTCTTC.

The chain links TRBV5-1 to TRBJ2-4; D gene uncertain. Trimming took off 0 bases at V and 6 bases at J, with 10 bases between the two ends. CDR1 is SGHRS and CDR2 is YFSETQ in the germline V gene. CDR3 length equals 14 residues. Written as DNA, the CDR3 is TGCGCCAGCAGCTTGGGGGCAGGTCGAAACATTCAGTACTTC. Its translation: CASSLGAGRNIQYF.

The chain employs TRBV5-1 and TRBJ1-1, with a weak D call TRBD1 (6 bases). Germline CDR1 reads SGHRS; CDR2 reads YFSETQ. This CDR3 comprises 15 residues. V lost 4 bases and J lost 5, with 18 bases in between. The CDR3, as DNA: TGCGCCAGCAGCAAAAGACAGGCTTCAGGGACTGAAGCTTTCTTT. Translation: CASSKRQASGTEAFF.

This clone has a handful of counts. This chain joins TRBV5-1 and TRBJ2-1; D unresolved. The CDR3 loop spans 13 amino acids. Looked up from germline, CDR1 is SGHRS and CDR2 is YFSETQ. With 0 bases removed from V and 5 bases from J, the gap between germline ends came to 6 bases. The CDR3 bases are TGCGCCAGCAGCTTGGACAGTGACAATGAGCAGTTCTTC. Encoded protein: CASSLDSDNEQFF.

This clone was detected only once. CDR3 sequence (DNA): TGTGCCAGCAGCTTGGTGGGCATGAACACTGAAGCTTTCTTT. This encodes CASSLVGMNTEAFF. The chain carries TRBV5-4 and TRBJ1-1; D is unresolved. Per germline, CDR1 SGHNT and CDR2 YYREEE (reference sequence). V was shortened by 0 bases and J by 0 bases, with 6 bases between the two germline ends. This CDR3 is built from 14 residues.

The chain combines TRBV6-2 or TRBV6-3 with TRBJ1-5; TRBD1 aligns across 7 bases. The CDR3 loop spans 15 amino acids. V gave up 5 bases and J gave up 3 bases; unmatched junction bases: 7. Germline V lookup: CDR1 MNHEY, CDR2 SVGEGT. Here the CDR3 DNA reads TGTGCCAGCAGTCGCTCGACAGGGTACAATCAGCCCCAGCATTTT. Translation: CASSRSTGYNQPQHF.